The 27 T cell receptor beta chains presented below share a single source sample, sequenced in a study of shared clonotypes between healthy human individuals. The assay was immunoSEQ multiplex PCR, and TCRdb's table has in-frame clones only and misses some. This sample carries approximately 2.5 million clones, just over 90% of them seen once, and the ten largest clones take roughly 0.15%. Sequencing was performed on naive CD4+ T cells sorted from blood. Subset of the sample: CD45RA+ positively selected. The receptors were sampled from a man younger than 30 in good health.

In this sample, this clone turned up once. The chain joins TRBV7-2 to TRBJ2-1, with D possibly being TRBD1 (6 bases). The V end was cut by 10 bases, the J end by 9 bases, with 22 bases between. CDR3 size: 14 residues. Germline CDR1 and CDR2: SGHTA and FQGNSA. The CDR3 sequence is CATKPPGGGSEQFF. The DNA of the CDR3 is TGTGCCACCAAACCCCCAGGTGGGGGCAGTGAGCAGTTCTTC.

The chain is built from TRBV19 and TRBJ2-7; 9 positions agree with TRBD1. CDR1 and CDR2 (germline): LNHDA, SQIVND (reference sequence). Germline trimming cut 9 bases from V and 4 bases from J; bases unmatched to any gene: 13. This CDR3 region has 15 residues. The CDR3 DNA reads TGTGCCAGCGCCGATAGACAGGGGGGGATTTACGAGCAGTACTTC. It translates to CASADRQGGIYEQYF. The entire variable domain, with the rest obtained from reference TRBV19 and TRBJ2-7, is as follows: DGGITQSPKYLFRKEGQNVTLSCEQNLNHDAMYWYRQDPGQGLRLIYYSQIVNDFQKGDIAEGYSVSREKKESFPLTVTSAQKNPTAFYLCASADRQGGIYEQYFGPGTRLTVT.

This chain joins TRBV27 and TRBJ1-6; 8 bases are a match to TRBD1. The ends lost 4 bases at V and 4 bases at J; junction bases unmatched: 0. The CDR3 totals 14 residues. Germline V gene lookup returns CDR1 MNHEY and CDR2 SMNVEV (reference sequence). CDR3 nucleotide sequence: TGTGCCAGCAGTTACAGGGGGTATAATTCACCCCTCCACTTT. This encodes CASSYRGYNSPLHF.

The chain carries TRBV10-3 and TRBJ2-3; no definite D call. With 6 bases removed from V and 5 bases from J, the gap between germline ends came to 6 bases. Per germline, CDR1 ENHRY and CDR2 SYGVKD. This CDR3 has 11 residues. The CDR3 protein is CAIRSVDTQYF. The DNA for the CDR3 is TGTGCCATCAGGAGTGTAGATACGCAGTATTTT.

V gene TRBV5-1 combines with J gene TRBJ2-4, with TRBD2 matching over 14 bases. V shed 5 bases and J 0 bases; nucleotides not matched to a gene: 7. This CDR3 comprises 18 residues. CDR1 is SGHRS, CDR2 YFSETQ, per germline. The CDR3 loop reads CASSPGLAGGVAKNIQYF. The CDR3 nucleotides are TGCGCCAGCAGTCCCGGACTAGCGGGAGGCGTAGCCAAAAACATTCAGTACTTC.

The CDR3 region is CASSRSGESIQYF. The CDR3 DNA reads as TGTGCCAGCAGTCGGTCGGGGGAGAGCATTCAGTACTTC. V and J are TRBV6-5 and TRBJ2-4, with D possibly being TRBD2 (6 bases). The V end lost 5 bases, the J end lost 9 bases, and 14 bases lay between the germline ends. The CDR3 runs 13 residues. The germline gives CDR1 MNHEY, CDR2 SVGAGI.

V gene TRBV21-1 combines with J gene TRBJ2-3; whether TRBD1, the table's D call, matches the DNA was not checked. TRBV21-1 is a known pseudogene. The CDR3 is made up of 16 amino acids. The CDR3 protein is CASSKRQGAYTDTQYF. Written as DNA, the CDR3 is TGTGCCAGCAGCAAAAGACAGGGGGCCTACACAGATACGCAGTATTTT.

This clone was counted only a few times. The chain couples TRBV6-1 to TRBJ1-1; perhaps TRBD1 as D (6 bases). The ends were cut back, 4 bases at V and 4 bases at J, with 13 bases in the middle. The germline V gene encodes CDR1 MNHNS and CDR2 SASEGT. This CDR3 is 14 amino acids long. The CDR3 DNA reads as TGTGCCAGCAGTGGCCTTACAGGGATCACTGAAGCTTTCTTT. This translates into CASSGLTGITEAFF.

The gene calls are TRBV2 and TRBJ1-2; 7 bases are a match to TRBD1. Germline V gives CDR1 SNHLY, CDR2 FYNNEI. The CDR3 length is 15 residues. V lost 7 bases to trimming and J lost 3 bases; unmatched junction nucleotides: 11. The CDR3 DNA reads as TGTGCCAGCAAAATCAGAAGGGGGCTAGACTATGGCTACACCTTC. Protein: CASKIRRGLDYGYTF.

As DNA, the CDR3 is TGTGCCACCAGCAGAGCGTTCGCGGGGCCCTACGAGCAGTACTTC. Its protein product is CATSRAFAGPYEQYF. V is TRBV15 and J is TRBJ2-7; D is perhaps TRBD2 (6 bases). Germline CDR1 reads LNHNV; CDR2 reads YYDKDF (reference sequence). CDR3 size: 15 residues. The V end lost 1 base, the J end lost 2 bases, and 12 bases lay between the germline ends.

CDR3 nucleotides: TGTGCCAGCAGCTCCGCGAACAGCAATCAGCCCCAGCATTTT. It is translated as CASSSANSNQPQHF. The rearrangement joins TRBV5-8 to TRBJ1-5; D is unresolved. In germline, CDR1 is SGHTS, CDR2 YDEGEE. The CDR3 runs 14 residues. V shed 3 bases and J shed 1 base, with 8 bases lying between them.

V gene TRBV7-9 combines with J gene TRBJ2-5, with D maybe TRBD2 (5 bases). Per germline, CDR1 SEHNR and CDR2 FQNEAQ (reference sequence). The CDR3 totals 14 residues. V was clipped by 5 bases and J by 5 bases, with 15 bases between them. CDR3 loop: CASSQAAKGETQYF. The CDR3 nucleotides read TGTGCCAGCAGCCAAGCGGCCAAAGGGGAGACCCAGTACTTC.

To note about this clone: Other DNA sequences in the sample encode the same CDR3. The genes are TRBV9 and TRBJ2-1; 7 nucleotides match TRBD1. CDR1 and CDR2 from the germline V gene are SGDLS and YYNGEE. With 2 bases clipped from V and 4 bases from J, the junction kept 6 bases outside the gene matches. The CDR3 consists of 15 residues. CDR3 bases: TGTGCCAGCAGCGTCGCTGGGACAGCTTACAATGAGCAGTTCTTC. Its translation is CASSVAGTAYNEQFF.

The genes are TRBV2 and TRBJ2-3; a weak D match, TRBD1 (5 bases). Trimming shortened V by 6 bases and J by 4 bases, and 11 bases separated the two germline ends. The CDR3 is made up of 13 amino acids. Germline CDR1 and CDR2: SNHLY and FYNNEI. CDR3 in amino acids: CASRGWGPDTQYF. Written as DNA, the CDR3 is TGTGCCAGCAGGGGTTGGGGCCCAGATACGCAGTATTTT.

The V and J genes are TRBV28 and TRBJ1-5; 7 bases are a match to TRBD1. V was clipped by 5 bases and J by 8 bases; unmatched bases: 15. Germline-derived CDR1 and CDR2 are MDHEN and SYDVKM. The CDR3 consists of 16 residues. The CDR3, as DNA: TGTGCCAGCAGTGGGACAGTCAGTCTCAATTTTGAGCCCCAGCATTTT. Amino acids: CASSGTVSLNFEPQHF.

This sequence joins TRBV27 and TRBJ1-6, with D unclear. V was cut by 2 bases and J by 14 bases, with 22 bases left in between. Per the germline V gene, CDR1 is MNHEY and CDR2 is SMNVEV (reference sequence). The CDR3 has 16 residues. Here the CDR3 DNA reads TGTGCCAGCAGTTTAAAGTTTCGGGTTAACAGTCTAGCCCTCCACTTT. Translated: CASSLKFRVNSLALHF.

The chain combines TRBV5-1 with TRBJ2-1, with D perhaps TRBD2 (6 bases). Germline V gives CDR1 SGHRS, CDR2 YFSETQ. Between the trimmed V and J ends, which lost 4 bases and 8 bases, there was a span of 16 bases. The CDR3 loop spans 14 amino acids. In DNA, the CDR3 is TGCGCCAGCAGCACCGGGACCTGGGGGGATGAGCAGTTCTTC. Its protein product is CASSTGTWGDEQFF.

The V and J genes are TRBV5-1 and TRBJ1-6; D ambiguous. Germline loops: CDR1 SGHRS, CDR2 YFSETQ. Trimming pared 0 bases from V and 8 bases from J, leaving 6 bases between. This CDR3 has 13 amino acids. This chain's CDR3 is CASSLGQDSPLHF. The CDR3 bases are TGCGCCAGCAGCTTGGGGCAAGATTCACCCCTCCACTTT. The full variable domain, with the rest looked up from reference TRBV5-1 and TRBJ1-6, is KAGVTQTPRYLIKTRGQQVTLSCSPISGHRSVSWYQQTPGQGLQFLFEYFSETQRNKGNFPGRFSGRQFSNSRSEMNVSTLELGDSALYLCASSLGQDSPLHFGNGTRLTVT.

The chain recombines TRBV5-1 with TRBJ2-5; perhaps D is TRBD1 or TRBD2 (5 bases each). CDR1 is SGHRS, CDR2 YFSETQ, per germline. V was pared by 1 base and J by 4 bases, with 23 bases between. CDR3 length: 18 residues. The CDR3 protein is CASSLYDGRVGVRETQYF. CDR3 DNA: TGCGCCAGCAGCTTGTACGACGGTCGAGTGGGGGTGAGAGAGACCCAGTACTTC.

This chain joins TRBV4-2 and TRBJ2-5; D call uncertain. The J call may be mistaken, given a closer DNA end match to TRBJ2-7. The germline V gene has CDR1 LGHNA and CDR2 YNFKEQ. The CDR3 runs to 13 residues. CDR3 DNA: TGTGCCAGCAGCCGTGAAGCCACCTACGAGCAGTACTTC. Its protein product is CASSREATYEQYF.

The chain links TRBV5-1 to TRBJ1-5, with D unclear. This CDR3 region has 14 residues. With 0 bases removed from V and 5 bases from J, the gap between germline ends came to 9 bases. The germline V gene encodes CDR1 SGHRS and CDR2 YFSETQ. CDR3 region: CASSLDHKDQPQHF. In DNA form, the CDR3 reads TGCGCCAGCAGCTTGGATCACAAGGATCAGCCCCAGCATTTT.

This clone is a singleton in its sample. V usage is TRBV18 and J usage is TRBJ2-2; D remains ambiguous. Germline CDR1 KGHSH, CDR2 LQKENI. The CDR3 totals 15 residues. V was cut by 0 bases and J by 4 bases, with 9 bases left in between. CDR3 bases: TGTGCCAGCTCACCACCGGTCGCCTTCACCGGGGAGCTGTTTTTT. Translating gives CASSPPVAFTGELFF.

The genes are TRBV30 and TRBJ2-5; D remains ambiguous. CDR1 GTSNPN and CDR2 SVGIG come from the germline V gene (reference sequence). The CDR3 is made up of 14 amino acids. Trimming shortened V by 1 base and J by 7 bases, and 16 bases separated the two germline ends. Written as DNA, the CDR3 is TGTGCCTGGAGTGGCTCGGGCTACCCAGGGACCCAGTACTTC. Protein: CAWSGSGYPGTQYF.

V and J are TRBV13 and TRBJ2-7; 13 bases fit TRBD2. CDR3 length: 18 amino acids. Per germline, CDR1 PRHDT and CDR2 FYEKMQ (reference sequence). V lost 5 bases and J lost 4; bases outside the gene matches: 14. CDR3 sequence reads: CASSRTSGGARTPYEQYF. DNA for the CDR3: TGTGCCAGCAGCCGAACTAGCGGGGGGGCTCGAACCCCATACGAGCAGTACTTC.

CDR3 sequence (DNA): TGCGCCAGCAGCCAGGCCCTGGGAGCGGGAAATGAAAAACTGTTTTTT. Amino acids: CASSQALGAGNEKLFF. The V gene is TRBV4-3, the J gene TRBJ1-4; D call uncertain. The CDR3 extends over 16 amino acids. Germline V gene data show CDR1 as LGHNA and CDR2 as YSLEER. V lost 3 bases, J lost 5 bases, and 16 bases lay in between.

This chain joins TRBV6-1 and TRBJ2-3, with 10 bases lining up with TRBD2. Germline values: CDR1 MNHNS, CDR2 SASEGT. The trim removed 0 bases at V and 5 bases at J, leaving 5 bases unmatched. This CDR3 spans 16 amino acids. CDR3 protein: CASSEAPGLAIDTQYF. Written as DNA, the CDR3 is TGTGCCAGCAGTGAAGCCCCGGGACTAGCGATAGATACGCAGTATTTT.

The chain carries TRBV4-1 and TRBJ1-4; D remains unclear. The CDR3 covers 14 residues. The germline V gene encodes CDR1 MGHRA and CDR2 YSYEKL. Trimming left V 1 base short and J 6 bases short, with 9 bases between. CDR3 sequence reads: CASSQVNVDEKLFF. DNA of the CDR3: TGCGCCAGCAGCCAAGTGAACGTTGATGAAAAACTGTTTTTT.